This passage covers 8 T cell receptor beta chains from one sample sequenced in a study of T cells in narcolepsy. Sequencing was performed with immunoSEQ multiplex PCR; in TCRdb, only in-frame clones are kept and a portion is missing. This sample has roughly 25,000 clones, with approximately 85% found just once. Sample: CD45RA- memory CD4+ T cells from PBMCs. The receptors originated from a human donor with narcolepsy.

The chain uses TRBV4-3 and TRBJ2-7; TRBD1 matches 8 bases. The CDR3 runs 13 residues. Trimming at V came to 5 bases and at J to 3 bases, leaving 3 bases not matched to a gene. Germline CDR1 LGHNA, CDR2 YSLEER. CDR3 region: CASSGDRGYEQYF. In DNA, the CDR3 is TGCGCCAGCAGCGGAGACAGGGGCTACGAGCAGTACTTC.

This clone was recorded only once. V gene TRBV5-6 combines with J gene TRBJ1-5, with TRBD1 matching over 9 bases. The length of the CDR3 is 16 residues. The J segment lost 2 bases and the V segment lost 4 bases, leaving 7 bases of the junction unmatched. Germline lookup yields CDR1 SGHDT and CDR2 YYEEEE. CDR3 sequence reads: CASSIRTGVGNQPQHF. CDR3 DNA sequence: TGTGCCAGCAGCATACGGACAGGGGTTGGCAATCAGCCCCAGCATTTT. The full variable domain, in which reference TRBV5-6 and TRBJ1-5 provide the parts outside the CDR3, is DAGVTQSPTHLIKTRGQQVTLRCSPKSGHDTVSWYQQALGQGPQFIFQYYEEEERQRGNFPDRFSGHQFPNYSSELNVNALLLGDSALYLCASSIRTGVGNQPQHFGDGTRLSIL.

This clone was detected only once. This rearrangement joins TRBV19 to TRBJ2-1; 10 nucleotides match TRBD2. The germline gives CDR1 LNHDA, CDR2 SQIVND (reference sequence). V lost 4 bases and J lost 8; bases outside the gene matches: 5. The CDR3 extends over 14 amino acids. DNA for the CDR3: TGTGCCAGTAGTACAGCGGGAGGGCTCGATGAGCAGTTCTTC. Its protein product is CASSTAGGLDEQFF.

The CDR3 sequence: CASSSNRWDEQFF. The DNA of the CDR3 is TGTGCCAGCAGCTCCAACCGCTGGGATGAGCAGTTCTTC. J is TRBJ2-1 and V is TRBV11-3, with D uncertain. The CDR3 consists of 13 residues. V was clipped by 4 bases and J by 8 bases, with 12 bases between them. Per the germline V gene, CDR1 is SGHNT and CDR2 is YENEEA.

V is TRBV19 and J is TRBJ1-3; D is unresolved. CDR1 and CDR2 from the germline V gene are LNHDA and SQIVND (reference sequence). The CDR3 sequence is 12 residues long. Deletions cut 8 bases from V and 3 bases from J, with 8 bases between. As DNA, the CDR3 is TGTGCCAGTTCGACCCGTGGAAACACCATATATTTT. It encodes CASSTRGNTIYF.

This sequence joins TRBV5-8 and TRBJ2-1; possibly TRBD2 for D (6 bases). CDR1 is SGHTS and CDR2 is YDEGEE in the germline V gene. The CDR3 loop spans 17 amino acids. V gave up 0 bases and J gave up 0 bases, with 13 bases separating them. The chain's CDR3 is CASSLELAGGSYNEQFF. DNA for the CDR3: TGTGCCAGCAGCTTGGAACTAGCTGGCGGCTCCTACAATGAGCAGTTCTTC.

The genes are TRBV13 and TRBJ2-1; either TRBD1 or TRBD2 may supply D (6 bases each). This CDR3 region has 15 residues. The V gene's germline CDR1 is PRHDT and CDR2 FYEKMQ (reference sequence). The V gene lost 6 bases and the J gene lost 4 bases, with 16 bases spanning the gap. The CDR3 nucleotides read TGTGCCAGCAGTCCGGCGGGGACAATTTACAATGAGCAGTTCTTC. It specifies CASSPAGTIYNEQFF.

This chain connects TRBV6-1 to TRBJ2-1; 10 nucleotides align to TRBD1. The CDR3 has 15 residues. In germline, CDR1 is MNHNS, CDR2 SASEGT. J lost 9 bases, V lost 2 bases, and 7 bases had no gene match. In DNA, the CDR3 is TGTGCCAGCAGTGAACCCTTGACAGGGGGCAGTGAGCAGTTCTTC. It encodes CASSEPLTGGSEQFF.